This TCR beta chain comes out of a study of shared clonotypes between healthy human individuals. Study as a whole: With ages of 18 to 49, the donors were two women and a few men.

In the naive CD8 group, cells lacked CD45RO and were positively selected for CCR7, so terminally differentiated effector memory CD45RA+ cells were left out. All of the donors resided in Nashville, Tennessee, and each was a Caucasian adult. Worth noting for this clone: Antigen unknown.

Broader study findings: The sole specimen, blood, was sampled, and tissue repertoires likely differ. Around 5.3% of naive CD4 clonotypes were shared across several donors.

TCRdb's table, derived via immunoSEQ multiplex PCR, lists solely in-frame clones and lacks some. Of millions of clones in the sample, about 95% were seen once. Sequenced input: naive CD8+ T cells sorted from blood. The TCR was taken from a man younger than 35 in good health.

The CDR3 region is CASSLLGVMSNQPQHF. CDR3 nucleotides: TGTGCCAGCAGTTTGTTGGGAGTTATGAGCAATCAGCCCCAGCATTTT. The V gene is TRBV27, the J gene TRBJ1-5, with D uncertain. The germline V gene encodes CDR1 MNHEY and CDR2 SMNVEV (reference sequence). This CDR3 region has 16 residues. Trimming left V 3 bases short and J 1 base short, with 13 bases between.